These 17 T cell receptor beta chains share one sample of origin, sequenced in a study of TIL therapy for anti-PD-1-resistant metastatic lung cancer. The time point is: pre-treatment sample, taken before nivolumab and TIL therapy. The libraries were made with immunoSEQ v3. TCRdb's copy holds only in-frame clones and misses some; the assay was immunoSEQ multiplex PCR. Of some 16,000 clones in the sample, around 68% were seen once. This sample comprised blood, obtained at baseline. The receptors stem from a person aged 25-80 years with non-small cell lung cancer.

The rearrangement links TRBV13 to TRBJ2-1, with 10 bases matching TRBD2. J gave up 6 bases and V 8 bases, and 7 bases lay outside the gene matches. Germline V gives CDR1 PRHDT, CDR2 FYEKMQ (reference sequence). There are 14 residues in the CDR3. The CDR3 sequence: CASLKAGGRNEQFF. The CDR3 DNA is TGTGCCAGCTTAAAAGCGGGGGGGCGCAATGAGCAGTTCTTC.

This clone was observed once. The chain combines TRBV7-2 with TRBJ2-7; D is perhaps TRBD1 or TRBD2 (5 bases each). This CDR3 contains 15 residues. Per the germline V gene, CDR1 is SGHTA and CDR2 is FQGNSA. The V and J ends lost 6 bases and 4 bases respectively, with 19 bases between them. The CDR3 region is CASRRDLNPGYEQYF. The CDR3 bases are TGTGCCAGCAGGAGGGACCTCAACCCCGGGTACGAGCAGTACTTC.

This chain joins TRBV6-1 and TRBJ2-5; a weak D match, TRBD1 (6 bases). Deletions cut 0 bases from V and 2 bases from J, with 16 bases between. This CDR3 has 17 amino acids. Germline CDR1 is MNHNS and CDR2 is SASEGT. Here the CDR3 reads CASSEAISTGLQETQYF. DNA for the CDR3: TGTGCCAGCAGTGAAGCCATATCTACAGGGCTTCAAGAGACCCAGTACTTC.

V is TRBV5-1 and J is TRBJ2-1; TRBD2 matches 9 bases. There are 17 residues in the CDR3. With 4 bases clipped from V and 3 bases from J, the junction kept 11 bases outside the gene matches. From germline, CDR1 is SGHRS and CDR2 YFSETQ. CDR3 in DNA: TGCGCCAGCAGCCCCCAGGCGGCGGGGGGGCTCTACAATGAGCAGTTCTTC. Its translation is CASSPQAAGGLYNEQFF.

The V call is TRBV6-1, the J call TRBJ2-7; 9 bases fit TRBD1. V was pared by 6 bases and J by 3 bases, with 9 bases of the junction left unmatched. Germline-derived CDR1 and CDR2 are MNHNS and SASEGT. This CDR3 is built from 15 residues. CDR3 sequence reads: CASREPGQGVYEQYF. DNA for the CDR3: TGTGCCAGCAGGGAGCCGGGACAGGGAGTCTACGAGCAGTACTTC.

V is TRBV30 and J is TRBJ2-7, with a possible D match to TRBD1 (6 bases). The CDR3 sequence is 15 residues long. The V gene's germline CDR1 is GTSNPN and CDR2 SVGIG (reference sequence). The V and J ends lost 2 bases and 0 bases respectively, with 14 bases between them. DNA for the CDR3: TGTGCCTGGAGTCCATCCGACAGGACCTCCTACGAGCAGTACTTC. Its translation: CAWSPSDRTSYEQYF.

J is TRBJ1-1 and V is TRBV6-1; 11 nucleotides agree with TRBD1. The trim removed 7 bases at V and 4 bases at J, leaving 5 bases unmatched. The CDR3 spans 14 residues. Germline CDR1 MNHNS, CDR2 SASEGT. CDR3: CASTGQGARTEAFF. The CDR3 region has the DNA TGTGCCAGCACCGGACAGGGGGCTCGCACTGAAGCTTTCTTT.

This CDR3 is CASSTMDPNEKLFF. The CDR3 DNA is TGTGCCAGCAGTACCATGGACCCTAATGAAAAACTGTTTTTT. The V gene is TRBV5-6, the J gene TRBJ1-4, with unresolved D. Germline-derived CDR1 and CDR2 are SGHDT and YYEEEE. This CDR3 is 14 amino acids long. Trimming took off 5 bases at V and 3 bases at J, with 11 bases between the two ends. Based on the CDR3 plus reference TRBV5-6 and TRBJ1-4, the full variable domain is DAGVTQSPTHLIKTRGQQVTLRCSPKSGHDTVSWYQQALGQGPQFIFQYYEEEERQRGNFPDRFSGHQFPNYSSELNVNALLLGDSALYLCASSTMDPNEKLFFGSGTQLSVL.

The chain recombines TRBV19 with TRBJ1-1, with 11 bases lining up with TRBD1. The J segment lost 5 bases and the V segment lost 5 bases, leaving 10 bases of the junction unmatched. This CDR3 spans 16 amino acids. In germline, CDR1 is LNHDA, CDR2 SQIVND (reference sequence). The CDR3: CASSLHPGTGGTEAFF. The CDR3 DNA sequence: TGTGCCAGTAGTCTCCACCCCGGGACAGGGGGGACTGAAGCTTTCTTT.

This clone was detected a few times. The gene calls are TRBV6-6 and TRBJ2-3; TRBD2 aligns across 8 bases. V lost 8 bases and J lost 5; bases outside the gene matches: 6. CDR1 MNHNY and CDR2 SVGAGI come from the germline V gene (reference sequence). The CDR3 spans 13 residues. The CDR3 coding sequence is TGTGCCAGCTTTGGCGGGGGGTTAGATACGCAGTATTTT. It translates to CASFGGGLDTQYF.

The chain employs TRBV6-4 and TRBJ2-5; 7 bases align to TRBD2. The germline CDR1 and CDR2 sequences are MRHNA and SNTAGT. CDR3 size: 18 residues. The V segment lost 0 bases and the J segment 7 bases; nucleotides outside the gene matches: 17. The CDR3 loop is CASSDSSLGGNKIGTQYF. DNA for the CDR3: TGTGCCAGCAGTGACTCGTCGCTGGGGGGGAACAAGATCGGGACCCAGTACTTC.

This clone was counted only a few times. Distinct nucleotide sequences in the sample also encode this CDR3. J is TRBJ2-5 and V is TRBV25-1; weak D call: TRBD2 (7 bases). This CDR3 region has 13 residues. Per germline, CDR1 MGHDK and CDR2 SYGVNS. Trimming shortened V by 2 bases and J by 5 bases, and 9 bases separated the two germline ends. For the CDR3, the DNA is TGTGCCAGCAGTGAACGGGGGGCGGAGACCCAGTACTTC. Translating gives CASSERGAETQYF.

This clone has a single count. The chain has TRBV2 and TRBJ1-2; D possibly corresponds to TRBD1 (6 bases). V dropped 3 bases and J dropped 3 bases, with 14 bases sitting between them. CDR3 length: 15 residues. The germline gives CDR1 SNHLY, CDR2 FYNNEI. The CDR3 reads CASSETTGPDYGYTF. DNA of the CDR3: TGTGCCAGCAGTGAGACGACAGGCCCTGACTATGGCTACACCTTC. Full variable domain (remainder filled in from reference TRBV2 and TRBJ1-2): EPEVTQTPSHQVTQMGQEVILRCVPISNHLYFYWYRQILGQKVEFLVSFYNNEISEKSEIFDDQFSVERPDGSNFTLKIRSTKLEDSAMYFCASSETTGPDYGYTFGSGTRLTVV.

This chain links TRBV13 with TRBJ2-5, with D unclear. Near its end, the DNA agrees better with TRBJ2-7, so the J call may be wrong. Germline V CDR1 and CDR2: PRHDT, FYEKMQ (reference sequence). The CDR3 runs 13 residues. DNA for the CDR3: TGTGCCAGCAGCCCTGAACCTGGGTCCGAGCAGTACTTC. The encoded protein is CASSPEPGSEQYF.

CDR3 in amino acids: CASSAHRGGSDTQYF. CDR3 coding DNA: TGTGCCAGCAGCGCGCACAGGGGGGGGTCAGATACGCAGTATTTT. The chain employs TRBV6-5 and TRBJ2-3, with a possible D match to TRBD1 (8 bases). CDR1 is MNHEY and CDR2 is SVGAGI in the germline V gene. The CDR3 extends over 15 amino acids. V gave up 6 bases and J gave up 4 bases, with 17 bases separating them.

The rearrangement links TRBV10-2 to TRBJ2-7, with unresolved D. V gave up 0 bases and J gave up 1 base, with 10 bases separating them. Germline V gene sequence: CDR1 WSHSY, CDR2 SAAADI. There are 15 residues in the CDR3. This CDR3 reads CASSESTRESYEQYF. In DNA form, the CDR3 reads TGCGCCAGCAGTGAGTCAACACGCGAATCCTACGAGCAGTACTTC.

V is TRBV18 and J is TRBJ2-7; a weak D match, TRBD1 (5 bases). The CDR3 runs 17 residues. The germline V and J ends were trimmed by 3 bases and 1 base, with 19 bases remaining between them. Looked up from germline, CDR1 is KGHSH and CDR2 is LQKENI. The DNA of the CDR3 is TGTGCCAGCTCACCCCCAAGAGGTAGGGGCCCGTCCTACGAGCAGTACTTC. It codes for CASSPPRGRGPSYEQYF.